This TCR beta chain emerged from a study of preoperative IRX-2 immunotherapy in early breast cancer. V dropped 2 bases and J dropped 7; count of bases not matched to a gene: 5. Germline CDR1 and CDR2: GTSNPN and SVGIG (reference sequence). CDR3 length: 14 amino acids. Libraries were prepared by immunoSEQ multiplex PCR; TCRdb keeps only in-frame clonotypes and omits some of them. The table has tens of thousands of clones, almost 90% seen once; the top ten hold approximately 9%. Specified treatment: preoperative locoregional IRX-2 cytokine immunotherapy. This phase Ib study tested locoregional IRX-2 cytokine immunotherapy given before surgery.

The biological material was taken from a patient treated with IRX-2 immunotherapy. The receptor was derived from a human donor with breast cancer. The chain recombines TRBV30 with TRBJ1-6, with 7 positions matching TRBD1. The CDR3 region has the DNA TGTGCCTGGAGTACAGAGACAGGGAATTCACCCCTCCACTTT. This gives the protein CAWSTETGNSPLHF.